A single sample is the source of the 10 T cell receptor beta chains below, sequenced in a study of cytomegalovirus exposure and HLA in healthy donors. PCR employed 60 Vbeta and 13 Jbeta primers. Only in-frame clones appear in the TCRdb table, and some are missing; sequencing was by immunoSEQ multiplex PCR. This repertoire includes 41,000 or so clones. Sequenced input: PBMCs. The receptors come from a man aged 25 to 40 in good health and CMV-seronegative.

The chain joins TRBV12-1 to TRBJ2-5; TRBD1 is the table's D call, not checked against the DNA. TRBV12-1 is shown as a pseudogene. The CDR3 is 15 residues long. The chain's CDR3 is CASSFAGTVQETQYF. The DNA for the CDR3 is TGTGCCAGCAGCTTTGCAGGGACAGTTCAAGAGACCCAGTACTTC.

This sequence joins TRBV6-5 and TRBJ1-2, with 8 bases lining up with TRBD1. Unmatched junction bases numbered 6, after V lost 5 bases and J lost 4 bases. The CDR3 has 14 amino acids. The germline gives CDR1 MNHEY, CDR2 SVGAGI. CDR3 residues: CASSQQGGGYGYTF. CDR3 DNA: TGTGCCAGCAGTCAACAGGGGGGTGGCTATGGCTACACCTTC.

V usage is TRBV19 and J usage is TRBJ1-1, with 7 bases that match TRBD1. After removal of 3 bases from V and 4 bases from J, the junction contained 5 bases not matched to a gene. This CDR3 region has 14 residues. From germline, CDR1 is LNHDA and CDR2 SQIVND (reference sequence). Here the CDR3 reads CASSIDRVGTEAFF. The CDR3 DNA sequence: TGTGCCAGTAGTATCGACAGGGTTGGCACTGAAGCTTTCTTT.

The chain links TRBV6-5 to TRBJ2-5; 7 bases are a match to TRBD1. Unmatched junction bases numbered 7, after V lost 5 bases and J lost 1 base. Looked up from germline, CDR1 is MNHEY and CDR2 is SVGAGI. This CDR3 contains 15 residues. This CDR3 reads CASSPRTGRQETQYF. The DNA for the CDR3 is TGTGCCAGCAGTCCAAGGACAGGACGCCAAGAGACCCAGTACTTC.

The chain carries TRBV10-3 and TRBJ2-5; 13 nucleotides match TRBD2. V was pared by 8 bases and J by 3 bases, with 6 bases of the junction left unmatched. The V gene's germline CDR1 is ENHRY and CDR2 SYGVKD. The CDR3 spans 15 residues. The CDR3 DNA follows: TGTGCCATCGGGACTAGCGGGGCGGCGAAAGAGACCCAGTACTTC. This translates into CAIGTSGAAKETQYF.

This sequence joins TRBV10-3 and TRBJ1-5, with D maybe TRBD1 (5 bases). V dropped 6 bases and J dropped 4 bases, with 10 bases sitting between them. CDR1 and CDR2 from the germline V gene are ENHRY and SYGVKD. This CDR3 spans 13 amino acids. The DNA of the CDR3 is TGTGCCATCAGCTCCCACAGGAATCAGCCCCAGCATTTT. Translating gives CAISSHRNQPQHF.

J is TRBJ2-1 and V is TRBV30; 11 nucleotides align to TRBD1. The trim removed 0 bases at V and 7 bases at J, leaving 14 bases unmatched. Germline V gives CDR1 GTSNPN, CDR2 SVGIG (reference sequence). There are 18 residues in the CDR3. The CDR3 here is CAWSVWITSGQGVNEQFF. The DNA of the CDR3 is TGTGCCTGGAGTGTATGGATAACCTCGGGACAGGGGGTAAATGAGCAGTTCTTC.

The chain recombines TRBV11-3 with TRBJ2-5; D may be TRBD2 (5 bases). CDR1 and CDR2 (germline): SGHNT, YENEEA. Between the trimmed V and J ends, which lost 0 bases and 4 bases, there was a span of 21 bases. The CDR3 spans 18 residues. The CDR3 loop is CASSLDTDPKTAGETQYF. CDR3 nucleotide sequence: TGTGCCAGCAGCTTAGACACGGACCCTAAAACGGCGGGAGAGACCCAGTACTTC.

The rearrangement joins TRBV5-1 to TRBJ2-7; no firm D call. The germline V and J ends were trimmed by 5 bases and 2 bases, with 11 bases remaining between them. Germline CDR1 SGHRS, CDR2 YFSETQ. This CDR3 has 13 amino acids. The DNA for the CDR3 is TGCGCCAGCAGTACGTGGCAGGCCTACGAGCAGTACTTC. It codes for CASSTWQAYEQYF.

V usage is TRBV5-1 and J usage is TRBJ2-5; 10 bases map to TRBD1. From germline, CDR1 is SGHRS and CDR2 YFSETQ. V lost 4 bases to trimming and J lost 4 bases; unmatched junction nucleotides: 7. The CDR3 sequence is 15 residues long. As DNA, the CDR3 is TGCGCCAGCAGCCTGGCCGGGGACAGGGGAGAGACCCAGTACTTC. Encoded protein: CASSLAGDRGETQYF. Drawing the rest from reference TRBV5-1 and TRBJ2-5, the complete variable domain is KAGVTQTPRYLIKTRGQQVTLSCSPISGHRSVSWYQQTPGQGLQFLFEYFSETQRNKGNFPGRFSGRQFSNSRSEMNVSTLELGDSALYLCASSLAGDRGETQYFGPGTRLLVL.